These 9 T cell receptor beta chains were all obtained from the same sample, sequenced in a study of cytomegalovirus exposure and HLA in healthy donors. It was with 60 Vbeta and 13 Jbeta primers that the PCR ran. Only in-frame clones appear in the TCRdb table, and some are missing; sequencing was by immunoSEQ multiplex PCR. The table includes fewer than 200,000 clones, approximately 80% detected once. Sequencing was carried out using PBMCs. The receptors were gathered from a male donor in good health and CMV-seropositive.

Only a few counts were recorded for this clone. Here the CDR3 reads CASTGTGIHEQYF. CDR3 DNA: TGTGCCAGCACCGGGACAGGGATCCACGAGCAGTACTTC. The chain carries TRBV6-1 and TRBJ2-7, with TRBD1 identical over 9 bases. The CDR3 runs to 13 residues. After removal of 7 bases from V and 5 bases from J, the junction contained 6 bases not matched to a gene. Germline CDR1 reads MNHNS; CDR2 reads SASEGT.

The V and J genes are TRBV4-1 and TRBJ1-6; D not resolved. Trimming stripped 5 bases from V and 9 bases from J, with 23 bases between. Germline V gene sequence: CDR1 MGHRA, CDR2 YSYEKL. The CDR3 covers 17 residues. The CDR3 nucleotides are TGCGCCAGCAGCTTCCGAGGGAAGGGTGAGCGACGTTCACCCCTCCACTTT. It translates to CASSFRGKGERRSPLHF.

This chain joins TRBV9 and TRBJ2-5, with 11 bases aligning to TRBD2. There are 15 residues in the CDR3. With V trimmed by 0 bases and J by 5 bases, 3 bases remained unmatched. Germline V gene sequence: CDR1 SGDLS, CDR2 YYNGEE. The CDR3 bases are TGTGCCAGCAGCGTAGACTCTAGCGGGGGGGAGACCCAGTACTTC. Translation: CASSVDSSGGETQYF.

This clone was counted a few times. V gene TRBV6-5 combines with J gene TRBJ1-2; 7 bases match TRBD1. CDR1 MNHEY and CDR2 SVGAGI come from the germline V gene. The CDR3 is made up of 12 amino acids. V lost 6 bases to trimming and J lost 5 bases; unmatched junction nucleotides: 3. DNA of the CDR3: TGTGCCAGCAGGGACAGGTTGTATGGCTACACCTTC. It specifies CASRDRLYGYTF.

The V call is TRBV30, the J call TRBJ2-5; D might be TRBD2 (5 bases). Germline loops: CDR1 GTSNPN, CDR2 SVGIG (reference sequence). This CDR3 comprises 12 residues. Trimming shortened V by 2 bases and J by 5 bases, and 9 bases separated the two germline ends. The chain's CDR3 is CAWSPRRETQYF. DNA of the CDR3: TGTGCCTGGAGTCCTAGGAGGGAGACCCAGTACTTC.

The chain couples TRBV5-1 to TRBJ2-2; D possibly corresponds to TRBD2 (6 bases). CDR1 is SGHRS and CDR2 is YFSETQ in the germline V gene. V gave up 5 bases and J gave up 5 bases, with 19 bases separating them. The length of the CDR3 is 16 residues. Written as DNA, the CDR3 is TGCGCCAGCAGTCAACCGGCACTAGCAGAAACCGGGGAGCTGTTTTTT. Its translation: CASSQPALAETGELFF.

This sequence joins TRBV4-1 and TRBJ1-4; unclear D gene. This CDR3 region has 16 residues. V was shortened by 6 bases and J by 4 bases, with 18 bases between the two germline ends. Looked up from germline, CDR1 is MGHRA and CDR2 is YSYEKL. CDR3 amino acids: CASSRETRLVNEKLFF. The CDR3 nucleotides are TGCGCCAGCAGTCGCGAAACGCGACTGGTTAATGAAAAACTGTTTTTT.

This rearrangement joins TRBV29-1 to TRBJ1-2; TRBD1 agrees at 8 bases. The CDR3 is made up of 15 amino acids. Trimming took 5 bases from V and 4 from J; bases not matched to a gene: 12. CDR1 SQVTM and CDR2 ANQGSEA come from the germline V gene. The CDR3 DNA sequence: TGCAGCGTTTTGATGATGACAGGGGCTAGCTATGGCTACACCTTC. It is translated as CSVLMMTGASYGYTF.

This chain links TRBV10-2 with TRBJ2-7; 12 bases are shared with TRBD2. CDR1 is WSHSY, CDR2 SAAADI, per germline. This CDR3 region has 18 residues. After removal of 0 bases from V and 6 bases from J, the junction contained 12 bases not matched to a gene. CDR3 DNA: TGCGCCAGCAGTGAGTCGCCTAGCGGGGGGGCCGGTTCTGGCGAGCAGTACTTC. Encoded protein: CASSESPSGGAGSGEQYF.